Each of the 9 T cell receptor beta chains below was sequenced from the same sample in a study of response to subunit inactivated influenza vaccine (dated by TCRdb to the late 2010s). Library creation used RT-PCR. The reads were generated on an Illumina HiSeq 2500. Clones were called with MiXCR by TCRdb after fastp trimmed the public reads at Q25, and only in-frame beta chains were retained. Rows are unified per CDR3 protein, each entry keeping the most common DNA and genes. The sample data list about 170,000 distinct CDR3 sequences, and over 9.5% of these were observed just once. Of the sample, approximately 30% is held by the ten largest clones. The data were also submitted as part of a second study, on T cells expressing NK-cell markers. As that second paper reports: 5'RACE template switching, by which a universal primer site and unique molecular identifiers were added, was used to make TCR beta cDNA libraries.

The sequencing here drew on CD8+ T cells sorted from PBMCs, taken 11 to 12 days after vaccination. The source of these receptors is a man aged 45-60 years who received an inactivated influenza vaccine. Donor details come from another sample of the same person, matched by shared clones.

In its sample, this clonotype was seen a few times. This chain links TRBV6-2 or TRBV6-3 with TRBJ2-5, with D tentatively TRBD2 (6 bases). Germline V CDR1 and CDR2: MNHEY, SVGEGT. The CDR3 runs 18 residues. V lost 8 bases and J 5 bases, leaving 30 bases between the germline ends. The CDR3 reads CASEQAPPWLGGLETQYF. In DNA form, the CDR3 reads TGTGCCAGCGAACAAGCTCCCCCGTGGCTGGGGGGTCTGGAGACCCAGTACTTC.

This clonotype has just a few counts. The chain employs TRBV9 and TRBJ2-2; 8 bases are shared with TRBD2. V shed 3 bases, J shed 2 bases, and the junction held 3 bases outside the gene matches. Germline V gene data show CDR1 as SGDLS and CDR2 as YYNGEE. CDR3 size: 15 residues. The CDR3 bases are TGTGCCAGCAGCGGTAGCGGGACCAACACCGGGGAGCTGTTTTTT. This codes for CASSGSGTNTGELFF.

Only a few counts were recorded for this clonotype. The chain combines TRBV6-1 with TRBJ1-5; unclear D gene. There are 14 residues in the CDR3. Per germline, CDR1 MNHNS and CDR2 SASEGT. V lost 7 bases, J lost 4 bases, and 14 bases lay in between. The CDR3 nucleotides are TGTGCCAGCATATGGGGTCCCACTAATCAGCCCCAGCATTTT. This translates into CASIWGPTNQPQHF.

The table lists this clonotype with a few counts. The chain has TRBV10-3 and TRBJ1-2; D remains ambiguous. Deletions cut 5 bases from V and 3 bases from J, with 22 bases between. Germline lookup yields CDR1 ENHRY and CDR2 SYGVKD. The CDR3 sequence is 17 residues long. The CDR3 spells CAISFQLASYDHYGYTF. CDR3 nucleotide sequence: TGTGCCATCAGTTTTCAGTTGGCATCCTACGATCACTATGGCTACACCTTC.

This clonotype showed up just a few times. The genes are TRBV12-3 or TRBV12-4 and TRBJ1-6; D call uncertain. There are 14 residues in the CDR3. Trimming cost V 6 bases and J 9 bases, with 15 bases left between them. The CDR3 loop reads CASSPDSFGSPLHF. The CDR3 nucleotides are TGTGCCAGCAGCCCCGACTCATTTGGTTCACCCCTCCACTTT.

This chain connects TRBV27 to TRBJ2-1, with 8 bases identical to TRBD1. The germline V gene encodes CDR1 MNHEY and CDR2 SMNVEV (reference sequence). The CDR3 length is 16 residues. The J segment lost 5 bases and the V segment lost 0 bases, leaving 6 bases of the junction unmatched. The CDR3 region has the DNA TGTGCCAGCAGTTTATCCTACGGACAGGGCCACAATGAGCAGTTCTTC. Its protein is CASSLSYGQGHNEQFF.

On this clonotype itself: The junction departs from germline at one end; a sequencing error may be responsible. V gene TRBV20-1 combines with J gene TRBJ2-1, with D perhaps matching TRBD2 (5 bases). This CDR3 has 17 amino acids. Germline lookup yields CDR1 DFQATT and CDR2 SNEGSKA (reference sequence). The CDR3 bases are TGCTGTGCTAGAGATCAATTCGTGGGCCCCGAGGGCGATGAGCAGTTCTTC. Its translation: CCARDQFVGPEGDEQFF.

CDR3 protein: CASSQITSGLNNEQFF. CDR3 nucleotides: TGTGCCAGCAGCCAAATAACTAGCGGACTCAACAATGAGCAGTTCTTC. The chain has TRBV4-2 and TRBJ2-1; 8 positions match TRBD2. This CDR3 spans 16 amino acids. J lost 5 bases, V lost 2 bases, and 8 bases had no gene match. Germline CDR1 and CDR2: LGHNA and YNFKEQ.

The rearrangement links TRBV4-1 to TRBJ1-5; D remains unclear. The length of the CDR3 is 15 residues. Trimming removed 1 base at V and 4 bases at J, with 11 bases between. CDR1 is MGHRA and CDR2 is YSYEKL in the germline V gene. In nucleotides, the CDR3 is TGCGCCAGCAGCCAAGTTCAGGAGGGTAATCAGCCCCAGCATTTT. Its protein product is CASSQVQEGNQPQHF.